The rows below give T cell receptor beta chains drawn from one sample of a study of blood T cell repertoires in COVID-19. Only in-frame clones appear in the TCRdb table, and some are missing; sequencing was by immunoSEQ multiplex PCR. The sample records about 480,000 clones, about 89% being singletons. Sequenced material: peripheral blood. The receptor set was obtained from a woman aged 50 to 60 with COVID-19, enrolled during active disease. Each CDR3 is given with its conserved first and last residue. A D gene is named only where the DNA matches it firmly. A clone size is listed for some rows: how often the clone was seen (once, few, many), or a class if it is expanded.

D: TRBD2; V: TRBV11-2; J: TRBJ2-1; size: -; CDR3: CASTTGTSGGPQFF; DNA: TGTGCCAGCACAACCGGGACTAGCGGGGGGCCACAATTCTTC
D: TRBD1; V: TRBV24-1; J: TRBJ2-2; size: -; CDR3: CATSDPSPGQGNTGELFF; DNA: TGTGCCACCAGTGACCCGAGCCCGGGACAGGGGAACACCGGGGAGCTGTTTTTT
D: -; V: TRBV2; J: TRBJ2-2; size: few; CDR3: CASSPKLAGELFF; DNA: TGTGCCAGCAGTCCTAAGCTCGCCGGGGAGCTGTTTTTT
D: TRBD2; V: TRBV9; J: TRBJ2-1; size: -; CDR3: CASSPYDGLAGEEQFF; DNA: TGTGCCAGCAGCCCCTACGACGGACTAGCGGGGGAGGAGCAGTTCTTC
D: TRBD2; V: TRBV10-1; J: TRBJ2-3; size: few; CDR3: CASSESRGLGTDTQYF; DNA: TGCGCCAGCAGTGAGTCGAGGGGACTAGGCACAGATACGCAGTATTTT
D: TRBD1; V: TRBV15; J: TRBJ1-2; size: -; CDR3: CATSRGKGATYGYTF; DNA: TGTGCCACCAGCAGAGGAAAGGGGGCTACCTATGGCTACACCTTC
D: -; V: TRBV3-1/TRBV3-2; J: TRBJ1-6; size: -; CDR3: CASTLQGASPLHF; DNA: TGTGCCAGCACCCTTCAGGGTGCGTCACCCCTCCACTTT
D: -; V: TRBV4-2; J: TRBJ2-7; size: -; CDR3: CASSQVGVSNEQYF; DNA: TGTGCCAGCAGCCAAGTAGGAGTGAGCAACGAGCAGTACTTC
D: -; V: TRBV2; J: TRBJ1-1; size: -; CDR3: CASTLDSLNTEAFF; DNA: TGTGCCAGCACCTTAGACAGTCTGAACACTGAAGCTTTCTTT
D: -; V: TRBV9; J: TRBJ1-2; size: once; CDR3: CASSVDGQGYGYTF; DNA: TGTGCCAGCAGCGTAGACGGCCAGGGGTATGGCTACACCTTC
D: TRBD2; V: TRBV4-1; J: TRBJ2-1; size: -; CDR3: CASSQVVERGTNEQFF; DNA: TGCGCCAGCAGCCAAGTGGTGGAGCGGGGGACCAATGAGCAGTTCTTC
D: TRBD2; V: TRBV5-8; J: TRBJ2-3; size: -; CDR3: CASNSGGATDTQYF; DNA: TGTGCCAGCAACTCCGGGGGGGCCACGGATACGCAGTATTTT
D: TRBD1; V: TRBV29-1; J: TRBJ1-1; size: -; CDR3: CSATGGVENTEAFF; DNA: TGCAGCGCCACAGGGGGAGTCGAGAACACTGAAGCTTTCTTT
D: -; V: TRBV3-1/TRBV3-2; J: TRBJ1-2; size: -; CDR3: CASSLSSEEVGYTF; DNA: TGTGCCAGCAGCCTATCCTCAGAAGAGGTTGGCTACACCTTC
D: -; V: TRBV4-1; J: TRBJ2-2; size: -; CDR3: CASSQVYETGELFF; DNA: TGCGCCAGCAGCCAAGTTTATGAGACCGGGGAGCTGTTTTTT
D: -; V: TRBV18; J: TRBJ1-1; size: -; CDR3: CASSPVGATEAFF; DNA: TGTGCCAGCTCACCGGTAGGGGCCACTGAAGCTTTCTTT
D: -; V: TRBV6-2/TRBV6-3; J: TRBJ1-5; size: once; CDR3: CASSAPQGNQPQHF; DNA: TGTGCCAGCAGTGCCCCACAGGGAAATCAGCCCCAGCATTTT
D: TRBD1; V: TRBV28; J: TRBJ2-7; size: -; CDR3: CASSLRGPTYEQYF; DNA: TGTGCCAGCAGTTTAAGGGGGCCCACCTACGAGCAGTACTTC
D: TRBD1; V: TRBV5-1; J: TRBJ1-5; size: few; CDR3: CASSLQGAMNQPQHF; DNA: TGCGCCAGCAGCCTACAGGGGGCGATGAATCAGCCCCAGCATTTT
D: -; V: TRBV6-5; J: TRBJ2-7; size: -; CDR3: CASRRQVAYEQYF; DNA: TGTGCCAGCAGGCGTCAGGTAGCCTACGAGCAGTACTTC
D: -; V: TRBV18; J: TRBJ2-1; size: -; CDR3: CASSAGQLNYNEQFF; DNA: TGTGCCAGCTCAGCAGGACAGCTAAACTACAATGAGCAGTTCTTC
D: -; V: TRBV29-1; J: TRBJ2-2; size: once; CDR3: CSVEAGVTGELFF; DNA: TGCAGCGTTGAAGCCGGTGTCACCGGGGAGCTGTTTTTT
D: -; V: TRBV3-1/TRBV3-2; J: TRBJ1-3; size: -; CDR3: CASSPSGTGNTIYF; DNA: TGTGCCAGCAGCCCCTCAGGGACTGGAAACACCATATATTTT
D: -; V: TRBV4-1; J: TRBJ1-2; size: -; CDR3: CASSQDRIQVGYTF; DNA: TGCGCCAGCAGCCAAGATCGTATACAGGTCGGCTACACCTTC
D: TRBD1; V: TRBV5-1; J: TRBJ1-2; size: -; CDR3: CASSLAGTGGPDGYTF; DNA: TGCGCCAGCAGCTTGGCCGGGACAGGGGGCCCTGATGGCTACACCTTC
D: -; V: TRBV11-3; J: TRBJ1-1; size: -; CDR3: CASSQNREGKAFF; DNA: TGTGCCAGCAGCCAAAACAGGGAGGGGAAAGCTTTCTTT
D: TRBD1; V: TRBV2; J: TRBJ1-2; size: -; CDR3: CASSADRGLYGYTF; DNA: TGTGCCAGCAGCGCCGACAGGGGACTCTATGGCTACACCTTC
D: -; V: TRBV7-6; J: TRBJ2-1; size: -; CDR3: CASSPNQGEQFF; DNA: TGTGCCAGCAGCCCGAACCAGGGTGAGCAGTTCTTC
D: -; V: TRBV21-1; J: TRBJ1-2; size: -; CDR3: CASSKEGSGTALGRNGYTF; DNA: TGTGCCAGCAGCAAGGAGGGGTCCGGGACAGCACTCGGGCGGAATGGCTACACCTTC
D: TRBD1; V: TRBV28; J: TRBJ2-1; size: -; CDR3: CASSPTGSNEQFF; DNA: TGTGCCAGCAGCCCGACAGGGAGCAATGAGCAGTTCTTC
D: TRBD2; V: TRBV19; J: TRBJ2-2; size: -; CDR3: CASGGGYGELFF; DNA: TGTGCCAGTGGGGGAGGGTACGGGGAGCTGTTTTTT
D: -; V: TRBV7-9; J: TRBJ1-1; size: -; CDR3: CASSPLAYEAFF; DNA: TGTGCCAGCAGCCCGCTGGCTTATGAAGCTTTCTTT
D: TRBD2; V: TRBV4-1; J: TRBJ2-1; size: -; CDR3: CASVNLGLAGGPTEQFF; DNA: TGCGCCAGTGTAAATTTGGGGTTAGCGGGGGGGCCGACTGAGCAGTTCTTC
D: TRBD1; V: TRBV7-9; J: TRBJ1-1; size: -; CDR3: CASSWTGLSNTEAFF; DNA: TGTGCCAGCAGCTGGACAGGGCTAAGTAACACTGAAGCTTTCTTT
D: -; V: TRBV27; J: TRBJ2-7; size: -; CDR3: CASSWGDDSYEQYF; DNA: TGTGCCAGCAGTTGGGGGGACGACTCCTACGAGCAGTACTTC
D: TRBD2; V: TRBV5-1; J: TRBJ2-3; size: -; CDR3: CASSFPLARGDTSTDTQYF; DNA: TGCGCCAGCAGCTTCCCTCTGGCGCGGGGGGACACTAGCACAGATACGCAGTATTTT
D: -; V: TRBV7-9; J: TRBJ1-2; size: -; CDR3: CASSLRQDYGYTF; DNA: TGTGCCAGCAGCTTAAGACAGGACTATGGCTACACCTTC
D: -; V: TRBV29-1; J: TRBJ2-7; size: -; CDR3: CSVEGGGAPYEQYF; DNA: TGCAGCGTTGAAGGAGGCGGGGCGCCCTACGAGCAGTACTTC
D: TRBD1; V: TRBV30; J: TRBJ1-3; size: -; CDR3: CAWSSGTGGGNTIYF; DNA: TGTGCCTGGAGCTCCGGGACAGGGGGTGGAAACACCATATATTTT
D: TRBD2; V: TRBV5-1; J: TRBJ2-3; size: -; CDR3: CASSPQGLAGAGMYF; DNA: TGCGCCAGCAGCCCCCAGGGACTAGCGGGGGCCGGGATGTATTTT
D: -; V: TRBV28; J: TRBJ1-1; size: -; CDR3: CASSPLQSSGEAFF; DNA: TGTGCCAGCAGTCCCCTACAGTCATCAGGTGAAGCTTTCTTT
D: TRBD1; V: TRBV4-2; J: TRBJ1-2; size: -; CDR3: CASSQADRGGGYTF; DNA: TGTGCCAGCAGCCAAGCTGACAGGGGTGGTGGCTACACCTTC
D: -; V: TRBV3-1/TRBV3-2; J: TRBJ1-1; size: -; CDR3: CASSQGVGVLSTEAFF; DNA: TGTGCCAGCAGCCAAGGCGTCGGGGTATTGTCCACTGAAGCTTTCTTT
D: -; V: TRBV5-1; J: TRBJ1-1; size: -; CDR3: CASSLEAYRAPEAFF; DNA: TGCGCCAGCAGCTTGGAGGCTTACAGGGCCCCTGAAGCTTTCTTT
D: -; V: TRBV29-1; J: TRBJ1-1; size: -; CDR3: CSVVGRDTEAFF; DNA: TGCAGCGTTGTAGGCAGGGACACTGAAGCTTTCTTT
D: TRBD2; V: TRBV6-5; J: TRBJ2-1; size: few; CDR3: CASSSSIAGGWSEQFF; DNA: TGTGCCAGCAGTTCCTCGATAGCGGGGGGATGGAGTGAGCAGTTCTTC
D: TRBD1; V: TRBV4-1; J: TRBJ1-4; size: many; CDR3: CASSPRQGREKLFF; DNA: TGCGCCAGCAGCCCGCGACAGGGGCGAGAAAAACTGTTTTTT
D: -; V: TRBV24-1; J: TRBJ2-3; size: -; CDR3: CATSVGAADTQYF; DNA: TGTGCCACCAGTGTGGGGGCAGCAGATACGCAGTATTTT
D: -; V: TRBV5-1; J: TRBJ2-3; size: -; CDR3: CASSLTTGGGTDTQYF; DNA: TGCGCCAGCAGCTTGACCACGGGTGGCGGCACAGATACGCAGTATTTT
D: -; V: TRBV24-1; J: TRBJ2-1; size: -; CDR3: CATSDFTGLSEQFF; DNA: TGTGCCACCAGTGATTTCACAGGGCTCAGTGAGCAGTTCTTC
D: -; V: TRBV5-6; J: TRBJ2-7; size: -; CDR3: CASSPPTVSAVDSYEQYF; DNA: TGTGCCAGCAGCCCGCCGACAGTTTCCGCCGTTGACTCCTACGAGCAGTACTTC
D: TRBD1; V: TRBV3-1/TRBV3-2; J: TRBJ1-2; size: -; CDR3: CASSQGTGGTSVGYTF; DNA: TGTGCCAGCAGCCAAGGGACAGGGGGAACCTCAGTGGGCTACACCTTC
D: TRBD1; V: TRBV7-8; J: TRBJ2-2; size: -; CDR3: CASSSLTGAGELFF; DNA: TGTGCCAGCAGCTCCCTAACAGGGGCCGGGGAGCTGTTTTTT
D: -; V: TRBV6-5; J: TRBJ1-5; size: -; CDR3: CASSLWGRDSNQPQHF; DNA: TGTGCCAGCAGTTTATGGGGCAGGGATAGCAATCAGCCCCAGCATTTT
D: -; V: TRBV29-1; J: TRBJ2-7; size: -; CDR3: CSVGDISYEQYF; DNA: TGCAGCGTCGGGGATATTTCCTACGAGCAGTACTTC
D: -; V: TRBV19; J: TRBJ2-3; size: -; CDR3: CASSPGGPPDTQYF; DNA: TGTGCCAGTAGTCCCGGGGGGCCCCCAGATACGCAGTATTTT
D: TRBD1; V: TRBV30; J: TRBJ1-3; size: -; CDR3: CAWSQGTGNTIYF; DNA: TGTGCCTGGTCACAGGGGACTGGAAACACCATATATTTT
D: -; V: TRBV24-1; J: TRBJ1-2; size: -; CDR3: CATSDATGGDPYGYTF; DNA: TGTGCCACCAGTGACGCAACCGGCGGGGATCCATATGGCTACACCTTC